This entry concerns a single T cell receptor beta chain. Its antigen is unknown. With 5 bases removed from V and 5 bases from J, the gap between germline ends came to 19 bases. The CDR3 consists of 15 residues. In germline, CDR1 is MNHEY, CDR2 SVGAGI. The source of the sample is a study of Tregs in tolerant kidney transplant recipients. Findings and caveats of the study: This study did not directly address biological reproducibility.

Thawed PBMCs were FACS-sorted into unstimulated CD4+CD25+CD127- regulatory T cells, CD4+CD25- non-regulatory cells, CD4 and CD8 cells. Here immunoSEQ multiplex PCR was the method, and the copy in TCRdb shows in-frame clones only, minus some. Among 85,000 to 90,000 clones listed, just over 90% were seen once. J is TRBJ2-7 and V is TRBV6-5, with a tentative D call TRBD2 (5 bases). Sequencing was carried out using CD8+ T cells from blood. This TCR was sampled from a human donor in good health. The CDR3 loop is CASSKREATLNEQYF. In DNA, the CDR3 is TGTGCCAGCAGTAAGAGGGAAGCCACCCTCAACGAGCAGTACTTC.